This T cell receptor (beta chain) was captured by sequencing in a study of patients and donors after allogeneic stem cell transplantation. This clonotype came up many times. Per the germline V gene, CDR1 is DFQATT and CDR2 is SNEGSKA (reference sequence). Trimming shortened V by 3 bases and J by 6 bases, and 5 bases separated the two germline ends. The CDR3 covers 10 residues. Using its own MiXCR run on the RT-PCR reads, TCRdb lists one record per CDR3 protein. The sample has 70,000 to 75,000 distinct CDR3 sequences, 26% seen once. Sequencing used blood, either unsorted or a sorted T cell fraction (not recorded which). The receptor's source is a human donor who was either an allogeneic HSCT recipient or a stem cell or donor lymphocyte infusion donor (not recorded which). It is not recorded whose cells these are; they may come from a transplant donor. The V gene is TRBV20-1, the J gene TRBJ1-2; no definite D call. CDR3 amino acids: CSARENGYTF. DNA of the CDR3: TGCAGTGCTAGGGAAAATGGCTACACCTTC.